Reported below is one T cell receptor beta chain. This clone's antigen is unknown. No base quality values were provided; no much bigger clone lies one nucleotide off. The collaborating institutions used their own protocols to collect whole blood in K2EDTA tubes. For TCRbeta analysis, collaborators shipped samples in one of three forms: frozen whole blood, isolated PBMCs, or DNA extracted from either of those sample types. This sample is part of a study of blood T cell repertoires in COVID-19 (dated by TCRdb to about 2020). Concerning the study at large: The collaborator samples originated in the United States, Italy and Spain and spanned the acute and convalescent phases of COVID-19. The prospective study material was composed of cDNA or gDNA derived from T cells, B-cell-depleted T cells, or PBMCs. The dataset comprised deeply sampled blood TCRbeta repertoires from subjects exposed to, actively infected with, or recovered from COVID-19. The repertoires were released in a freely available public database meant as a resource for research on the immune response to SARS-CoV-2. The samples were drawn from two sources: the first 160 participants of the ongoing ImmuneRACE study, and over 950 subjects contributed by 6 global collaborators. Nearly every sample came with metadata listing a de-identified subject ID, COVID-19 status, age in years and sex. Where available, HLA class I and class II types were taken from metadata supplied by the sample provider and were not determined by assay-based typing.

TCRbeta CDR3 regions were amplified from genomic DNA by means of the immunoSEQ Assay, a bias-controlled multiplex PCR. Turning to the authors' computational methods: Within the assay, amplification of reference gene primers was used to estimate how many nucleated cells each sample contained. Sequence reads were collapsed and filtered to measure the absolute abundance of every unique TCRbeta CDR3 rearrangement. Productive Simpson clonality was computed per sample as the square root of Simpson's diversity index over productive rearrangements. TCRdb stores this immuneACCESS table with in-frame sequences only. Part of the clones is absent; in the studies checked, under half of the shortfall reflects unresolved V genes, and no reason is known for the rest. That table furnishes V, J and clone size, whereas the DNA furnished D and trimming. The sample table contains more than 25,000 clones; only one count was recorded for around 92% of them. 0.55% to 0.7% of the sample goes to the ten largest clones.

CDR1 and CDR2 (SGHRS, YFSETQ) derive from the germline V gene. Inclusive of the bounding cysteine and phenylalanine, the CDR3 is 14 residues long. Only the CDR3 DNA stays, 42 bases, in frame from base 1. V is shortened by 7 bases, J by 1 base, and the region joining them spans 11 bases. General findings and caveats noted by the study authors: The quantity of clinical and demographic metadata differed by source and by participant and was supplied without curation.

This sequence was found in a woman aged 40-49 years with active or convalescent COVID-19. Sequenced sample: peripheral blood. The rearranged segments are TRBV5-1 and TRBJ2-2, with TRBD1 perhaps the D gene, on 5 matching bases. The bases read TGCGCCAGCCGTCCGACAGAGAACACCGGGGAGCTGTTTTTT. This is translated as CASRPTENTGELFF.